The present entry profiles one T cell receptor (beta chain) with its context. These data originate in a study of blood T cell repertoires in COVID-19. Study-level background: Material from acute and convalescent COVID-19 was sourced from the United States, Italy and Spain. From T cells, B-cell-depleted T cells, or PBMCs came the material, which was cDNA or gDNA.

Sequencing was performed with immunoSEQ multiplex PCR; in TCRdb, only in-frame clones are kept and a portion is missing. Of fewer than 300,000 clones detected, 85% to 90% appear once; the ten largest clones hold 15% to 19%. The junction had 5 bases not matched to a gene; V was cut back by 4 bases and J by 7 bases. Germline CDR1 and CDR2: KGHSH and LQKENI. This CDR3 region has 14 residues. Recovered status applied to Cohort 3 donors who had two consecutive negative PCRs. It also applied to those with clearance or with symptom resolution. The chain is built from TRBV18 and TRBJ1-5; 9 bases match TRBD1. This clonotype was obtained from a man aged 18 to 30 who had recovered from COVID-19. Sequences were obtained from PBMCs or T cells enriched from blood (not recorded which). The CDR3 DNA is TGTGCCAGCTCACTACAGGGGGCAAAGCAGCCCCAGCATTTT. Its translation: CASSLQGAKQPQHF.